This T cell receptor (beta chain) was found in a study of shared clonotypes between healthy human individuals. The protocol was immunoSEQ multiplex PCR, while the TCRdb copy is restricted to in-frame clones and leaves out a portion. The sample contains hundreds of thousands of clones, 74% of which appear only once. The study, taken as a whole, reports: Against clonotypes common to all four donors, non-shared ones had lower generation probabilities. Clonotype sharing across donors was expected to vary with sequencing depth.

The V segment lost 1 base and the J segment 7 bases; nucleotides outside the gene matches: 8. In germline, CDR1 is LNHNV, CDR2 YYDKDF (reference sequence). There are 16 residues in the CDR3. This clone appeared a few times. Its antigen is not identified. Donors had no recently reported acute infections or vaccinations and were HIV-negative. It was into CD45RA+ naive and CD45RA-negative memory subsets that the CD4+ cells were split. The receptor comes from a woman aged 25-40 years in good health. The sequenced sample was memory CD4+ T cells sorted from blood. The subset: CD45RA-negative fraction. V usage is TRBV15 and J usage is TRBJ2-1, with 9 nucleotides matching TRBD2. DNA of the CDR3: TGTGCCACCAGCAGAGGGGGTAGCGGGAGTCAGAATGAGCAGTTCTTC. It specifies CATSRGGSGSQNEQFF.